These T cell receptor beta chains were read from a single sample in a study of blood T cell repertoires in COVID-19. Clones were read by immunoSEQ multiplex PCR, and TCRdb kept only the in-frame ones, dropping some. The repertoire holds about 480,000 clones, with 75% to 90% as singletons. What was sequenced was peripheral blood. Receptors originate from a man aged 18 to 30 with COVID-19, enrolled during active disease. Both conserved end residues are part of each CDR3. Fields, in order: clone size, D gene, J gene, V gene, CDR3 DNA, CDR3 protein. A D gene is named only where the DNA matches it firmly. Expanded clones are given a class, and other clones once, few, many or no size at all.

abundance: NA; d_gene: NA; j_gene: TRBJ2-5; v_gene: TRBV15; CDR3nt: TGTGCCACCAGCAAGGGGGATTCGAGAGAGACCCAGTACTTC; CDR3aa: CATSKGDSRETQYF
abundance: NA; d_gene: NA; j_gene: TRBJ1-5; v_gene: TRBV6-2/TRBV6-3; CDR3nt: TGTGCCAGCAGTTACTTGGGCATCCCCTCTAATCAGCCCCAGCATTTT; CDR3aa: CASSYLGIPSNQPQHF
abundance: NA; d_gene: NA; j_gene: TRBJ2-1; v_gene: TRBV6-6; CDR3nt: TGTGCCAGCAGTTACTCTCTCGGGACAACCAATGAGCAGTTCTTC; CDR3aa: CASSYSLGTTNEQFF
abundance: NA; d_gene: TRBD2; j_gene: TRBJ2-7; v_gene: TRBV5-1; CDR3nt: TGCGCCAGCAGCTTGGAGGCGGGGGCCTACGAGCAGTACTTC; CDR3aa: CASSLEAGAYEQYF
abundance: NA; d_gene: NA; j_gene: TRBJ1-1; v_gene: TRBV4-1; CDR3nt: TGCGCCAGCAGGCGAGGCTCTGAAGCTTTCTTT; CDR3aa: CASRRGSEAFF
abundance: NA; d_gene: NA; j_gene: TRBJ1-5; v_gene: TRBV18; CDR3nt: TGTGCCAGCTCACCGTCAGTAGCGGGGCCCCAGCATTTT; CDR3aa: CASSPSVAGPQHF
abundance: NA; d_gene: TRBD2; j_gene: TRBJ2-7; v_gene: TRBV13; CDR3nt: TGTGCCAGCAGCTGGATATACCGACTAGCGGACTACGAGCAGTACTTC; CDR3aa: CASSWIYRLADYEQYF
abundance: NA; d_gene: TRBD2; j_gene: TRBJ2-3; v_gene: TRBV5-1; CDR3nt: TGCGCCAGCAGCTCCTCCCCGGCTAGCGGGGGCGCAGATACGCAGTATTTT; CDR3aa: CASSSSPASGGADTQYF
abundance: NA; d_gene: TRBD1; j_gene: TRBJ2-1; v_gene: TRBV3-1/TRBV3-2; CDR3nt: TGTGCCAGCAGCCAAGGGACAGGGTTTATCAGTGAGCAGTTCTTC; CDR3aa: CASSQGTGFISEQFF
abundance: NA; d_gene: NA; j_gene: TRBJ2-3; v_gene: TRBV6-5; CDR3nt: TGTGCCAGCAGTTACCGGGATCTCCCCACAGATACGCAGTATTTT; CDR3aa: CASSYRDLPTDTQYF
abundance: NA; d_gene: TRBD2; j_gene: TRBJ2-7; v_gene: TRBV11-2; CDR3nt: TGTGCCAGCAGTTTAGAAGGACTAGCGGGAAAGGTTGGCGAGCAGTACTTC; CDR3aa: CASSLEGLAGKVGEQYF
abundance: NA; d_gene: NA; j_gene: TRBJ1-2; v_gene: TRBV11-2; CDR3nt: TGTGCCAGCAGCTCTGGACTGAACTATGGCTACACCTTC; CDR3aa: CASSSGLNYGYTF
abundance: NA; d_gene: NA; j_gene: TRBJ2-3; v_gene: TRBV15; CDR3nt: TGTGCCACCAGCAAGCGCACAGATACGCAGTATTTT; CDR3aa: CATSKRTDTQYF
abundance: NA; d_gene: NA; j_gene: TRBJ1-1; v_gene: TRBV9; CDR3nt: TGTGCCAGCAGCCCCCAGACAGCTTTGAACACTGAAGCTTTCTTT; CDR3aa: CASSPQTALNTEAFF
abundance: NA; d_gene: NA; j_gene: TRBJ2-3; v_gene: TRBV20-1; CDR3nt: TGCAGTGCCCCCTGGGCCGATACGCAGTATTTT; CDR3aa: CSAPWADTQYF
abundance: NA; d_gene: NA; j_gene: TRBJ2-7; v_gene: TRBV19; CDR3nt: TGTGCCAGTCCAGTCGCAGGGCCGCGTCGGGCCTACGAGCAGTACTTC; CDR3aa: CASPVAGPRRAYEQYF
abundance: NA; d_gene: TRBD2; j_gene: TRBJ2-2; v_gene: TRBV3-1/TRBV3-2; CDR3nt: TGTGCCAGCAGCCGGGGACGGACTAGGGGTAACACCGGGGAGCTGTTTTTT; CDR3aa: CASSRGRTRGNTGELFF
abundance: NA; d_gene: NA; j_gene: TRBJ2-7; v_gene: TRBV11-2; CDR3nt: TGTGCCAGCAGCTTACACAAGACCTACGAGCAGTACTTC; CDR3aa: CASSLHKTYEQYF
abundance: NA; d_gene: NA; j_gene: TRBJ2-3; v_gene: TRBV24-1; CDR3nt: TGTGCCACCAGTGATTTAGAGGCGGGTGAGGCAGATACGCAGTATTTT; CDR3aa: CATSDLEAGEADTQYF
abundance: NA; d_gene: NA; j_gene: TRBJ1-2; v_gene: TRBV30; CDR3nt: TGTGCCTGGAGTGTACTAGGGCAGAACTATGGCTACACCTTC; CDR3aa: CAWSVLGQNYGYTF
abundance: NA; d_gene: NA; j_gene: TRBJ1-1; v_gene: TRBV30; CDR3nt: TGTGCCTGGAGTGTACAGTTGAACACTGAAGCTTTCTTT; CDR3aa: CAWSVQLNTEAFF
abundance: NA; d_gene: TRBD1; j_gene: TRBJ2-7; v_gene: TRBV11-2; CDR3nt: TGTGCCAGCAGCTTAGTAGGGGACAGGGGCTACGAGCAGTACTTC; CDR3aa: CASSLVGDRGYEQYF
abundance: NA; d_gene: NA; j_gene: TRBJ2-3; v_gene: TRBV20-1; CDR3nt: TGCAGTGCCCCAGAAAAGGATACGCAGTATTTT; CDR3aa: CSAPEKDTQYF
abundance: once; d_gene: TRBD1; j_gene: TRBJ1-6; v_gene: TRBV14; CDR3nt: TGTGCCAGCAGCCGGACAGGGCGATCACCCCTCCACTTT; CDR3aa: CASSRTGRSPLHF
abundance: once; d_gene: TRBD1; j_gene: TRBJ2-5; v_gene: TRBV5-6; CDR3nt: TGTGCCAGCAGCCAGGGGGCAGGGGAGACCCAGTACTTC; CDR3aa: CASSQGAGETQYF
abundance: NA; d_gene: TRBD1; j_gene: TRBJ1-2; v_gene: TRBV7-9; CDR3nt: TGTGCCAGCAGTCAGACAGGGCGCAACTATGGCTACACCTTC; CDR3aa: CASSQTGRNYGYTF